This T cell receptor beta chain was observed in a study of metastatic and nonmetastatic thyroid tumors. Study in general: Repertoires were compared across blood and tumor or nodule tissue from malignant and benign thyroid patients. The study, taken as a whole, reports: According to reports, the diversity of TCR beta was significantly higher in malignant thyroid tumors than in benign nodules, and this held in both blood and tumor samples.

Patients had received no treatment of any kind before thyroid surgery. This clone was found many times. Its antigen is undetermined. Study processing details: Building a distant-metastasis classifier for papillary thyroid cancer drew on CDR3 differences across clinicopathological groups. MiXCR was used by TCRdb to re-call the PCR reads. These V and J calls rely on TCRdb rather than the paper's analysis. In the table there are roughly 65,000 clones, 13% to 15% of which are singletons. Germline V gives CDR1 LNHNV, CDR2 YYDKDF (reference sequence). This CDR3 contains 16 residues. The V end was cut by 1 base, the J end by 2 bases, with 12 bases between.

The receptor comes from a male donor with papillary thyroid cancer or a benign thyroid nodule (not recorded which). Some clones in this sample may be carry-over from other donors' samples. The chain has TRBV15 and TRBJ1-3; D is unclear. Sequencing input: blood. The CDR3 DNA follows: TGTGCCACCAGCAGAGGCTTTAGCGGCACTGGAAACACCATATATTTT. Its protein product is CATSRGFSGTGNTIYF.